The sample holds many counts of the clone carrying this T cell receptor beta chain. TCRdb itself ran the 5' RACE reads through MiXCR, one entry per CDR3 protein. The profile shows 100,000 to 150,000 distinct CDR3 sequences, around 7.4% of them singletons. This entry comes from a study of T cells after yellow fever vaccination. The germline CDR1 and CDR2 sequences are LNHNV and YYDKDF (reference sequence). V shed 2 bases and J 4 bases; nucleotides not matched to a gene: 5. The CDR3 sequence is 15 residues long. The V gene is TRBV15, the J gene TRBJ1-5, with TRBD1 matching 7 bases. The source material was CD4+ T cells sorted from PBMCs, sampled 9 to 10 days after the first yellow fever vaccination. The origin of this receptor is a man between 18 and 35 years old who received the YFV17D yellow fever vaccine. The CDR3 DNA follows: TGTGCCACCAGCAGACGCTCACAGGGGAATCAGCCCCAGCATTTT. It specifies CATSRRSQGNQPQHF. Drawing the rest from reference TRBV15 and TRBJ1-5, the complete variable domain is DAMVIQNPRYQVTQFGKPVTLSCSQTLNHNVMYWYQQKSSQAPKLLFHYYDKDFNNEADTPDNFQSRRPNTSFCFLDIRSPGLGDTAMYLCATSRRSQGNQPQHFGDGTRLSIL.